This TCR beta chain was documented in a study of blood T cell repertoires in COVID-19. This clone occurred once. Using immunoSEQ multiplex PCR, the repertoire was profiled, and TCRdb retains in-frame clones only, with some absent. The data show 250,000 to 300,000 clones, with approximately 85% seen just once and under 2.5% held by the top ten. Recruits, aged about 18 to 100 years, lived in 24 US areas. Two consecutive negative NP/OP PCR tests, clearance, or resolved symptoms defined Cohort 3 recovery. This CDR3 region has 16 residues. Germline V gives CDR1 SGHRS, CDR2 YFSETQ. V lost 2 bases, J lost 7 bases, and 13 bases stayed unmatched.

V is TRBV5-1 and J is TRBJ1-2; TRBD1 matches 8 bases. The TCR originated in a woman between 45 and 65 years old who had recovered from COVID-19. The sample comprised PBMCs or T cells enriched from blood (not recorded which). The CDR3 region is CASSLGGQGIVSGYTF. The CDR3 bases are TGCGCCAGCAGCTTAGGAGGACAGGGAATAGTGAGTGGCTACACCTTC.